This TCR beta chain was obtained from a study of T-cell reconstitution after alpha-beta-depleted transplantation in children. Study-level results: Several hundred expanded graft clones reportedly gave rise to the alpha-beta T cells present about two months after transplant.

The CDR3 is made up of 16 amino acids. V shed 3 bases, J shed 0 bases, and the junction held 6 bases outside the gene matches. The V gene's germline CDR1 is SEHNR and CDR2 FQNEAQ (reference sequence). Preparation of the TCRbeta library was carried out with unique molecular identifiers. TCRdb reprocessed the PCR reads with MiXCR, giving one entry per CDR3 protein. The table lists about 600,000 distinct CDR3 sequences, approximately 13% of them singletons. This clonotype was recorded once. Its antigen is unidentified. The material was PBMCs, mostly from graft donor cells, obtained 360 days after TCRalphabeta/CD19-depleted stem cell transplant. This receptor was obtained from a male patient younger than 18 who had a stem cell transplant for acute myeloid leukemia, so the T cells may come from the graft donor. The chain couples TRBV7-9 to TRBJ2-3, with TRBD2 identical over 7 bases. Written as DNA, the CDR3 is TGTGCCAGCAGCTTCCCGCCTAGCGGTAGCACAGATACGCAGTATTTT. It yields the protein CASSFPPSGSTDTQYF.